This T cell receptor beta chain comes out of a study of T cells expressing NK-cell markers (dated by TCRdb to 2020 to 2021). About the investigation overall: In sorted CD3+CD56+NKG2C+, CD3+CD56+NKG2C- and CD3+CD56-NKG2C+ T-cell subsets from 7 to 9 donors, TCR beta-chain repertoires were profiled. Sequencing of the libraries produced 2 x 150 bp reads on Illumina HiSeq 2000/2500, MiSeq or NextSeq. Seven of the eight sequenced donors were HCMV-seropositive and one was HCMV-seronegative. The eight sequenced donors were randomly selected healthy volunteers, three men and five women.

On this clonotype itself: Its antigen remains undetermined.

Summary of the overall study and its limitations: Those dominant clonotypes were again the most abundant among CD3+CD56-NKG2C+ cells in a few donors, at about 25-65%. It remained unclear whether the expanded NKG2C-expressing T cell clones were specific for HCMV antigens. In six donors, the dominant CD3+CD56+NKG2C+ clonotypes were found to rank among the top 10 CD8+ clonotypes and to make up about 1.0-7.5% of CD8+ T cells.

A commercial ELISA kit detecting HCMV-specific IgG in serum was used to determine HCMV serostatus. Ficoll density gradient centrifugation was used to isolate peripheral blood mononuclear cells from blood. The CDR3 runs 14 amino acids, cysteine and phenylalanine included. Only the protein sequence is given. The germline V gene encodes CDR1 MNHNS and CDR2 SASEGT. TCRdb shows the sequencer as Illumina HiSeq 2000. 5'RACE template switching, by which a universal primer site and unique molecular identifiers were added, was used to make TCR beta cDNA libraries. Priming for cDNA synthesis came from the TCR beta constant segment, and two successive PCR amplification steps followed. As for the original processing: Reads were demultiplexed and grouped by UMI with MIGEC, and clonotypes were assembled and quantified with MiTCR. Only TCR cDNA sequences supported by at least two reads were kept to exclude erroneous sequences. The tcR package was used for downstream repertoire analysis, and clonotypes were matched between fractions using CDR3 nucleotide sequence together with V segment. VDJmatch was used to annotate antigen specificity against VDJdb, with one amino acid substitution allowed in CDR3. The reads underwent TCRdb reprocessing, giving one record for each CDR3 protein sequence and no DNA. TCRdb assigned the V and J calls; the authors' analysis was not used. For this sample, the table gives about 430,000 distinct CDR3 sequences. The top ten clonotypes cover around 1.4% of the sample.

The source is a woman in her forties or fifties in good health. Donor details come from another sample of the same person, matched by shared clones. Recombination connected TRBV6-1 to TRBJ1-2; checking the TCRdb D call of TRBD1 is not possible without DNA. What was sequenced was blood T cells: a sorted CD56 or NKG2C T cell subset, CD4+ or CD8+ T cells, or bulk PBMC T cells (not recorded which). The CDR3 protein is CASTPDRVKRGYTF.